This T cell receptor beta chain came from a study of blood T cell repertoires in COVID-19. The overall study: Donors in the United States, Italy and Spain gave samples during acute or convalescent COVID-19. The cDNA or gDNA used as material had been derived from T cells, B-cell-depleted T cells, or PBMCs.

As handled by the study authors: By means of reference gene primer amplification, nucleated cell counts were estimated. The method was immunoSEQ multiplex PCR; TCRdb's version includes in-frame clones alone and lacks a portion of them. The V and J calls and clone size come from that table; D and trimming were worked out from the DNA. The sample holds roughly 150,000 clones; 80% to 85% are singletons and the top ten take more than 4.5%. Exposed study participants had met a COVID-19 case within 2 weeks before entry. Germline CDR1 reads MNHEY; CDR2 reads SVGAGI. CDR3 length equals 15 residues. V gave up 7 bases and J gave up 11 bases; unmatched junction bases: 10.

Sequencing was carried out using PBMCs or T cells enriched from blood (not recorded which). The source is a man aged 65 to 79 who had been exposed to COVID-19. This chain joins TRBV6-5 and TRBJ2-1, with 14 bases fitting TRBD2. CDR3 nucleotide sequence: TGTGCCAGCACTAGGACTAGCGGGGGGCCTTTTCAGCAGTTCTTC. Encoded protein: CASTRTSGGPFQQFF.